This T cell receptor beta chain appears in the sequencing data of a study of CD8+ T cells in alopecia areata listed by TCRdb under 2018. General notes on the study: The treated patients, all with moderate-to-severe alopecia areata, were enrolled in an open-label pilot trial of oral tofacitinib given at 5 to 10 mg twice daily. The RNA source kit depended on sample type: the PAXgene miRNA kit for fixed scalp, the miRNeasy kit for PBMCs, and the RNeasy kit for mouse skin. In humans, TCRbeta sequencing was performed on scalp tissue and on sorted CD4+ and CD8+ peripheral blood T cells from healthy controls and from patients with patchy or totalis/universalis alopecia areata. For the treated patients, the SALT score, which quantifies what percentage of scalp surface area is affected, served as the measure of disease severity. TCRbeta CDR3 regions were amplified by immunoSEQ multiplex PCR using 35 Vbeta forward and 13 Jbeta reverse primers. Tofacitinib-treated patients had biopsies at baseline and at 4 and 24 weeks of treatment, with a later scalp biopsy in several patients. To study T cell clonal expansion in alopecia areata, the researchers applied high-throughput TCRbeta sequencing to both the C3H/HeJ mouse model and human patients. Scalp clonality was compared among normal scalp (n=4), patchy alopecia areata scalp (n=8), and alopecia totalis/universalis scalp (n=8). Tofacitinib was given for 6 to 18 months, followed by 6 months of follow-up off drug to assess delayed response and recurrence. The full study reports these points: Compared with mice, TCR sequences shared between patients were less clear, possibly partly because of HLA diversity across the patient population. Compared with normal scalp, lesional scalp had higher clonality and more expanded CD8+ clones, particularly in alopecia totalis/universalis, a pattern that suggests antigenic drive. With tofacitinib, both scalp clonality and the number of expanded CD8+ clones among the top 100 scalp clones went down significantly. Resident alphabeta T cells in normal human skin are also sequenced, complicating scalp TCR repertoire analysis, unlike mouse skin dominated by gammadelta T cells. Because the treated cohort was small and had only one nonresponder, larger studies are needed to examine links between baseline CD8+ expansion and response. During tofacitinib treatment, many expanded lesional clones remained in scalp and blood, and this persistence may partly explain relapse after treatment is stopped.

The time point label on this specimen signifies: about 4 weeks on oral tofacitinib. The treatment or condition label corresponds to: oral pan-JAK inhibitor, 5-10 mg twice daily. Lesional scalp punch biopsies and peripheral blood were obtained from alopecia areata patients. Scalp biopsies from humans were placed right away in PAXgene tissue containers for fixation. Library construction relied on the immunoSEQ multiplex PCR assay. For TCR sequencing, RNA was extracted from every sample and reverse transcribed into cDNA to serve as template. First-strand cDNA was synthesized using SuperScript III with a 2:1 mix of oligo-dT and random hexamers. A synthetic immune receptor repertoire was used to gauge amplification bias, and whatever bias remained was removed computationally. As for the original processing: Raw reads were preprocessed for error removal, and CDR3 was defined according to IMGT conventions as running from the conserved cysteine to phenylalanine. To get clonality, Shannon entropy was normalized by log2 of the number of productive unique TCRs and the result was subtracted from 1. CD4 or CD8 identity of scalp clones was inferred by cross-referencing scalp TCRbeta sequences with sorted blood CD4 and CD8 repertoires. TCRdb limited this immuneACCESS table to in-frame rearrangements with V and J called. A share of clones is missing; checked studies link under half to unresolved V genes, and the rest is unexplained. D and trimming were read from the DNA, whereas the V and J calls and clone size are those reported in that table. The sample table records around 12,000 clones; 68% of these occur just once. The ten top clones hold over 7% of the sample.

A remark on this clone: Its specific antigen is unknown. Within one base of it there is no much larger clone, and no base qualities were kept.

Trimming accounts for 2 bases at V and 1 base at J, while the number of junction bases matched to no gene is 5. CDR1 is given as SGHVS and CDR2 as FQNEAQ, both from the germline V gene. Including the terminal cysteine and phenylalanine, the CDR3 comprises 16 residues. Here the CDR3 DNA is all that survives: 48 bases in frame from base 1. The input for sequencing was skin, taken at week 4, from a patient treated with tofacitinib. Recombination joined TRBV7-8 with TRBJ2-3; TRBD2 agrees with 8 junctional bases. The receptor comes from a human donor with alopecia areata. The base sequence is TGTGCCAGCAGCTTATATATTAGCGGGGGCACAGATACGCAGTATTTT. It encodes CASSLYISGGTDTQYF.